This T cell receptor beta chain is from a study of sequential checkpoint blockade in melanoma. This clone was observed many times. Its specificity is unknown. The treatment denotes: randomized to nivolumab then ipilimumab (arm A) or the reverse (arm B). Per the germline V gene, CDR1 is MNHGY and CDR2 is SAAAGT. This CDR3 is 13 amino acids long. V lost 6 bases and J lost 5, with 13 bases in between. Measured with immunoSEQ multiplex PCR; TCRdb has only the in-frame clones, and not every one. This sample has roughly 5,000 clones, with around 30% found just once. Findings and limits, study-wide: Pretreatment TIL clonality tracked with response in the nivolumab-first arm.

The receptor was derived from a human donor with melanoma. The input for sequencing was tumor tissue (inferred from file names), taken from a patient given nivolumab and ipilimumab in sequence. The genes are TRBV6-8 and TRBJ1-2; D uncertain. For the CDR3, the DNA is TGTGCCAGCAGCCCCGACGGAGCTTATGGCTACACCTTC. Protein sequence: CASSPDGAYGYTF.